This record covers a single T cell receptor beta chain. No antigen is known for it. The CDR3 contains 15 residues. V was trimmed by 2 bases and J by 10 bases, leaving 16 bases between them. Germline loops: CDR1 SGHRS, CDR2 YFSETQ. The data were taken from a study of OX40 agonist ivuxolimab in advanced cancers. At the level of the study: From roughly 23 to 90 years was the age range, with a mean of around 54 years, and 65% to 90% were male.

Study results and caveats: Low normalized T-cell clonal expansion was additionally recorded for some nonresponders.

Only in-frame clones appear in the TCRdb table, and some are missing; sequencing was by immunoSEQ multiplex PCR. This sample yields 25,000 or so clones, of which about 90% are seen a single time; approximately 9.6% belongs to the top ten. The chain has TRBV5-1 and TRBJ1-6; no clear D gene. Sequencing used CD4+ or CD8+ T cells sorted from blood, obtained in a trial of the OX40 agonist ivuxolimab. The receptor was derived from an adult with an advanced solid tumor such as melanoma, head and neck, liver or kidney cancer. The CDR3 protein is CASSLRTGDGSPLHF. The DNA for the CDR3 is TGCGCCAGCAGCTTAAGGACCGGCGATGGGTCACCCCTCCACTTT.